This T cell receptor (beta chain) was recovered during a study of cytomegalovirus exposure and HLA in healthy donors. V gave up 5 bases and J gave up 9 bases, with 16 bases separating them. The CDR3 runs 13 residues. CDR1 MNHEY and CDR2 SVGAGI come from the germline V gene. PCR was performed using 60 Vbeta and 13 Jbeta primers. Sequenced by immunoSEQ multiplex PCR; TCRdb stores in-frame clones only, minus some. The sample shows some 120,000 clones, 70% to 80% of them seen only once. This sequence was found in a human donor in good health. Sequenced material: PBMCs. The chain is built from TRBV6-5 and TRBJ1-1; unclear D gene. The CDR3 loop reads CASSERSSLQAFF. The CDR3 coding sequence is TGTGCCAGCAGTGAAAGGAGCAGTCTACAAGCTTTCTTT.